This T cell receptor (beta chain) was captured in a study of shared clonotypes between healthy human individuals. TCRdb's table, derived via immunoSEQ multiplex PCR, lists solely in-frame clones and lacks some. The sample lists under 600,000 clones, about 97% occurring once. The receptor's source is a woman aged 25 to 39 in good health. The sequencing input was naive CD4+ T cells sorted from blood. The subset was: CD45RA+ positively selected.

The CDR3 nucleotides read TGTGCCACCAGCAGAGATCCCGGGAACACTGAAGCTTTCTTT. Amino acids: CATSRDPGNTEAFF. The chain links TRBV15 to TRBJ1-1; D is ambiguous. The germline V gene encodes CDR1 LNHNV and CDR2 YYDKDF (reference sequence). Trimming removed 0 bases from V and 1 base from J, with 6 bases in between. CDR3 length equals 14 residues.